This T cell receptor beta chain was observed in a study of blood T cell repertoires in COVID-19. Study at large: COVID-19 samples, acute and convalescent, were from the United States, Italy and Spain.

A single count supports this clone. In the authors' methods: Using reference gene primer amplification, nucleated cell counts were estimated. The repertoire was sequenced with immunoSEQ multiplex PCR; TCRdb's copy has only in-frame clones and lacks some. The DNA was the basis for D and trimming; V, J and clone size are from that table. Of just over 300,000 clones in the sample, approximately 91% were seen once. Trimming shortened V by 1 base and J by 8 bases, and 11 bases separated the two germline ends. Germline V lookup: CDR1 SNHLY, CDR2 FYNNEI. The CDR3 length is 14 residues. The sequenced sample consisted of PBMCs or T cells enriched from blood (not recorded which). The chain recombines TRBV2 with TRBJ1-4; D is undetermined. This clonotype originated in a woman in her forties who had recovered from COVID-19. CDR3 protein: CASSEGREWEKLFF. CDR3 coding DNA: TGTGCCAGCAGTGAAGGGCGGGAATGGGAAAAACTGTTTTTT.